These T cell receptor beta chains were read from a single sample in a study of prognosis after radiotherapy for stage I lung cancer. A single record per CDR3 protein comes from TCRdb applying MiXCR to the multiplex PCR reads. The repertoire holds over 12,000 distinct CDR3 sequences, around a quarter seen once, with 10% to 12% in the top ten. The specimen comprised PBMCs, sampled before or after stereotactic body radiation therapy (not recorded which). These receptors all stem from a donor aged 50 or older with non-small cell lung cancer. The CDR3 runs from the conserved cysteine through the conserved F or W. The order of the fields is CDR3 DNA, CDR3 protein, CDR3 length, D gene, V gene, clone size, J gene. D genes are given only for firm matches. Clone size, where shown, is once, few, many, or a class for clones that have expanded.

TGCGCCAGCAGCTTGGCGTCCCCCTCCTACAATGAGCAGTTCTTC	CASSLASPSYNEQFF	15	NA	TRBV5-1	many	TRBJ2-1
TGTGCCAACATCCCCTCGGACAGTGGGTCGGATACGCAGTATTTT	CANIPSDSGSDTQYF	15	NA	TRBV28	NA	TRBJ2-3
TGTGCCACCAGCCCGGGGCGCACCGGGGAGCTGTTTTTT	CATSPGRTGELFF	13	NA	TRBV15	medium-sized	TRBJ2-2
TGTGCCAGTAGACAGGGGCTATACTCTGCGCCTGAAGCTTTCTTT	CASRQGLYSAPEAFF	15	TRBD1	TRBV19	many	TRBJ1-1
TGCGCCAGCAGCCAAGAGTGGGACAGGGCCGTCAATCAGCCCCATCATTTT	CASSQEWDRAVNQPHHF	17	TRBD1	TRBV4-1	NA	TRBJ1-5
TGTGCCAGCAGACACGAGAAAGGGAGTCGGGGCGAGTGTCCCCAGCATTTT	CASRHEKGSRGECPQHF	17	NA	TRBV27	NA	TRBJ1-5
TGTGCCAGCAGCCAGGGGGGGACAACTAATGAAAAACTGTTTTTT	CASSQGGTTNEKLFF	15	TRBD1	TRBV6-4	NA	TRBJ1-4
TGTGCCAGCAGTTACCCTACCGAAACGGGCAGGGACAAGTATAGCAATCAGCCCCAGCATTTT	CASSYPTETGRDKYSNQPQHF	21	NA	TRBV6-5	many	TRBJ1-5
TGTGCCAGCAGCCCACTTTACTTAACAGATACGCAGTATTTT	CASSPLYLTDTQYF	14	NA	TRBV11-2	few	TRBJ2-3
TGTGCCAGCTCACCCGGACAGGGCTTCAATCAGCCCCAGCATTTT	CASSPGQGFNQPQHF	15	TRBD1	TRBV18	many	TRBJ1-5
TGTGCCAGCTTAGGGGTGGGGCGGTTGAACACTGAAGCTTTCTTT	CASLGVGRLNTEAFF	15	NA	TRBV28	many	TRBJ1-1